This entry features one T cell receptor beta chain sequence. This clone was detected only once. Its antigen has not been determined. The input lacks base qualities; no much larger clone sits a single base away. CDR1 is given as SEHNR and CDR2 as FQNEAQ, both from the germline V gene (reference sequence). Its CDR3 holds 15 amino acids, cysteine through phenylalanine. Left in the record is the CDR3 DNA by itself, 45 bases read in frame from the first base. V ends up 5 bases short and J 3 bases short, with an unmatched junction base count of 7. Collaborating institutions collected whole blood in K2EDTA tubes following their own protocols. For TCRbeta analysis, collaborators shipped samples as frozen whole blood, isolated PBMCs, or DNA extracted from either of those sample types. The data are from a study of blood T cell repertoires in COVID-19 (dated by TCRdb to the early 2020s). Regarding the research as a whole: Samples from collaborators originated in the United States, Italy and Spain and spanned both the acute and convalescent phases of COVID-19. Sample metadata almost always included a de-identified subject ID, COVID-19 status, age in years and sex. The material from the prospective study consisted of cDNA or gDNA derived from T cells, B-cell-depleted T cells, or PBMCs. Deeply sampled blood TCRbeta repertoires from subjects exposed to, actively infected with, or recovered from COVID-19 were included in the dataset. Samples came from the ongoing ImmuneRACE study (first 160 participants) plus 1,254 subjects from 6 global collaborators. The repertoires were released in a freely available public database intended as a resource for research on the immune response to SARS-CoV-2. Where HLA class I and class II types were available, the types were taken from metadata supplied by the sample provider, not from assay-based typing. Beyond this particular receptor, the publication reports: Clinical and demographic metadata were provided uncurated, with the amount varying by source and participant.

TCRbeta CDR3 regions were amplified from genomic DNA using the immunoSEQ Assay, a bias-controlled multiplex PCR. As for how the authors treated the data: Nucleated cell counts per sample were estimated from amplification of reference gene primers within the assay. Sequence reads were collapsed and filtered to measure the absolute abundance of every unique TCRbeta CDR3 rearrangement. For each sample, productive Simpson clonality was calculated as the square root of Simpson's diversity index across productive rearrangements. TCRdb re-hosts the immuneACCESS table, in-frame sequences only. Its copies lack some clones; in the studies checked, an unresolved V gene accounts for under half of them, and the cause for the rest is not known. That table is the source of V, J and clone size, and D and trimming were worked out from the DNA. The sample data list 160,000 or so clones, and 80% of these were observed just once. Roughly 0.6% of the sample is taken by the ten largest.

Sequencing input: peripheral blood. This TCR was recovered from a man aged 55 to 70 with acute or convalescent COVID-19. Here the chain combines TRBV7-9 and TRBJ2-3; TRBD1 lines up with 8 middle nucleotides. The nucleotides read TGTGCCAGCAGCGCTGGACAGGGAGGTACAGATACGCAGTATTTT. The translation is CASSAGQGGTDTQYF.